The following is a TCR beta chain sequence with its context. The antigen is unknown. The V and J ends lost 4 bases and 3 bases, in that order; junction bases with no gene match: 8. The CDR3 has 17 residues. Germline CDR1 reads SGHNT; CDR2 reads YYREEE (reference sequence). The sample is drawn from a study of shared clonotypes between healthy human individuals. At the level of the study: Per donor, CD8 memory used one plate, CD8 naive used two, CD4 memory used three and CD4 naive used three.

Study-level points and caveats: Only blood samples were collected, and tissue repertoires likely differ.

Replicate sorted-subset PCRs were loaded with 150 to 200 ng DNA, about 28,000 T cell genomes. Sequencing was performed with immunoSEQ multiplex PCR; in TCRdb, only in-frame clones are kept and a portion is missing. The data show about 2.3 million clones, with about 90% seen just once and approximately 0.39% held by the top ten. This clonotype was sampled from a man aged 18 to 35 in good health. Some clones in this sample may be carry-over from other donors' samples. Sequenced sample: naive CD4+ T cells from PBMCs. The subset here: CD45RA+ positively selected. The chain couples TRBV5-4 to TRBJ2-7, with 15 bases lining up with TRBD2. In DNA, the CDR3 is TGTGCCAGCAGCCGGGGACTAGCGGGAGGTGAAAGCTACGAGCAGTACTTC. Its translation is CASSRGLAGGESYEQYF.